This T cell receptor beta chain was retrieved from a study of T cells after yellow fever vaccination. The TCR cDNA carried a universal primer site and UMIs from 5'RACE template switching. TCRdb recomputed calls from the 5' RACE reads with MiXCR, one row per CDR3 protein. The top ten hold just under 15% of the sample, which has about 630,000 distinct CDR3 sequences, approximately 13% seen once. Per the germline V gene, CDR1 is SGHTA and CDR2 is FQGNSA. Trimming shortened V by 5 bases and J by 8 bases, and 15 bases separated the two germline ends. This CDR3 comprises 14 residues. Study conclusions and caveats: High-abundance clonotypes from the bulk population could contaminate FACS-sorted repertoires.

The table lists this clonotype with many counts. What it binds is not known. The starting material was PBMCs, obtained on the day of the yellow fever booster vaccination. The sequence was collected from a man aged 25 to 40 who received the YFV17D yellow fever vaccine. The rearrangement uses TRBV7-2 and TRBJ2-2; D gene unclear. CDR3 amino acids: CASSRASLGGELFF. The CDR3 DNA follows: TGTGCCAGCAGCCGAGCGAGCCTCGGAGGGGAGCTGTTTTTT.